The clone carrying this TCR beta chain was detected only a few times. What it binds is not known. Prepared libraries of TCR beta cDNA carried unique molecular identifiers. Roughly 500,000 cDNA molecules were obtained per 1 to 10 million input T cells. From the PCR reads, TCRdb called clonotypes with MiXCR, one entry per CDR3 protein. The table has about 430,000 distinct CDR3 sequences, 39% seen once; the top ten hold 7.6%. With 5 bases clipped from V and 3 bases from J, the junction kept 3 bases outside the gene matches. The CDR3 spans 13 residues. CDR1 is DFQATT, CDR2 SNEGSKA, per germline (reference sequence). This specimen comes from a study of post-analysis software for immune sequencing data. Regarding the study as a whole: Under the F measure, samples that were prepared in one batch clustered strongly together. Elevated frequency relative to controls characterized four to six TRBV segments in patients, TRBV5-6, TRBV5-1 and TRBV20-1 among them.

Sequenced input: blood. The sequence was collected from a girl aged 2-15 years with multiple sclerosis. The chain is built from TRBV20-1 and TRBJ2-7; 11 bases fit TRBD2. The DNA for the CDR3 is TGCAGTGCTGCCGGGACTAGCGGCTACGAGCAGTACTTC. Amino acids: CSAAGTSGYEQYF.